One sample yielded the 26 T cell receptor beta chains listed below, sequenced in a study of T cell repertoires in cytomegalovirus infection. Via MiXCR, TCRdb re-called the reads, giving one row per CDR3 protein. The profile shows some 600,000 distinct CDR3 sequences, 20% to 25% of them singletons. The sample comprised CD8+ T cells from PBMCs. Every receptor here comes from a human donor in good health (CMV status not recorded). Some clones in this sample may be carry-over from other donors' samples.

This clonotype has only a few counts. The rearrangement uses TRBV20-1 and TRBJ1-1; D not certain. V lost 2 bases and J lost 5, with 15 bases in between. The CDR3 has 14 amino acids. Germline CDR1 is DFQATT and CDR2 is SNEGSKA (reference sequence). The CDR3, as DNA: TGCAGTGCTAGATCGGCCCCCAAGAGGACTGAAGCTTTCTTT. It specifies CSARSAPKRTEAFF.

This clonotype has more than one count but fewer than ten. The chain recombines TRBV12-3 or TRBV12-4 with TRBJ1-2; D may be TRBD1 (6 bases). There are 12 residues in the CDR3. With 6 bases removed from V and 5 bases from J, the gap between germline ends came to 10 bases. The CDR3 DNA sequence: TGTGCCAGCAGAAAGGGGGGGTATGGCTACACCTTC. It is translated as CASRKGGYGYTF.

This clonotype was seen more than once but under ten times. V and J are TRBV7-2 and TRBJ1-6, with D perhaps TRBD1 (5 bases). Trimming removed 1 base from V and 0 bases from J, with 10 bases in between. Germline CDR1 reads SGHTA; CDR2 reads FQGNSA. The CDR3 spans 17 residues. The CDR3 coding sequence is TGTGCCAGCAGCTTAGGTACAGGAGGCTCCTATAATTCACCCCTCCACTTT. Translating gives CASSLGTGGSYNSPLHF.

The DNA for the CDR3 is TGTGCCAGCACCTCAAGACTAGCGGGGGGACTGCACGACAATGAGCAGTTCTTC. Residues: CASTSRLAGGLHDNEQFF. The chain is built from TRBV2 and TRBJ2-1, with 13 bases matching TRBD2. V trimming: 7 bases; J trimming: 5 bases; junction bases outside the gene matches: 14. CDR1 SNHLY and CDR2 FYNNEI come from the germline V gene. This CDR3 is 18 amino acids long.

Points on this clonotype: A read error may be the cause here, since a much bigger clone is one base away. The chain carries TRBV6-6 and TRBJ2-3; D tentatively reads TRBD1 or TRBD2 (7 bases each). The germline gives CDR1 MNHNY, CDR2 SVGAGI (reference sequence). Trimming left V 10 bases short and J 2 bases short, with 16 bases between. The CDR3 length is 14 residues. CDR3 region: CATDQGGITDTQYF. The CDR3 bases are TGTGCCACCGACCAGGGGGGGATCACAGATACGCAGTATTTT.

This clonotype occurred many times. The V and J genes are TRBV7-6 and TRBJ1-1, with 9 bases identical to TRBD1. The CDR3 runs to 14 residues. J gave up 3 bases and V 5 bases, and 4 bases lay outside the gene matches. Germline assignment: CDR1 SGHVS and CDR2 FNYEAQ. The CDR3 reads CASSIQGADTEAFF. CDR3 DNA sequence: TGTGCCAGCAGCATACAGGGGGCCGACACTGAAGCTTTCTTT.

Regarding this clonotype: A junction end diverges from the germline sequence, so it may reflect a read error. The chain carries TRBV28 and TRBJ1-1; TRBD1 is a possible D gene (6 bases). The CDR3 runs to 15 residues. CDR1 is MDHEN and CDR2 is SYDVKM in the germline V gene. For the CDR3, the DNA is TGTGTCAGCACCCTTAGGGAGGGGGTGAACACTGAAGCTTTCTTT. Its protein product is CVSTLREGVNTEAFF.

This chain connects TRBV28 to TRBJ2-1, with 10 bases matching TRBD2. Germline CDR1 and CDR2: MDHEN and SYDVKM. Unmatched junction bases numbered 8, after V lost 7 bases and J lost 5 bases. The CDR3 loop spans 15 amino acids. Here the CDR3 reads CASTPSGGRNNEQFF. The CDR3 DNA follows: TGTGCCAGCACCCCTAGCGGGGGACGTAACAATGAGCAGTTCTTC.

There are many counts of this clonotype. The V and J genes are TRBV12-3 or TRBV12-4 and TRBJ1-1; D is unclear. The CDR3 is 14 amino acids. Trimming stripped 5 bases from V and 0 bases from J, with 10 bases between. The CDR3, as DNA: TGTGCCAGCAGTCCGGAGATGATGAACACTGAAGCTTTCTTT. Its protein is CASSPEMMNTEAFF.

With regard to this clonotype: One junction end disagrees with the germline gene, perhaps due to a read error. The J gene is TRBJ1-5, the V gene TRBV28; D call uncertain. CDR3 length equals 16 residues. CDR1 and CDR2 (germline): MDHEN, SYDVKM. CDR3: CANSLDPIRSNQPQHF. The CDR3 DNA reads TGTGCCAACAGTTTAGACCCCATCAGGAGCAATCAGCCCCAGCATTTT.

The gene calls are TRBV2 and TRBJ1-1, with TRBD1 matching over 11 bases. The V and J ends lost 5 bases and 5 bases, in that order; junction bases with no gene match: 7. From germline, CDR1 is SNHLY and CDR2 FYNNEI. The CDR3 totals 15 residues. The CDR3 spells CASSMDRGLGTEAFF. The CDR3 DNA follows: TGTGCCAGCAGTATGGACAGGGGGCTGGGGACTGAAGCTTTCTTT. Drawing the rest from reference TRBV2 and TRBJ1-1, the complete variable domain is EPEVTQTPSHQVTQMGQEVILRCVPISNHLYFYWYRQILGQKVEFLVSFYNNEISEKSEIFDDQFSVERPDGSNFTLKIRSTKLEDSAMYFCASSMDRGLGTEAFFGQGTRLTVV.

This clonotype showed up many times. The V call is TRBV4-1, the J call TRBJ2-1; D possibly corresponds to TRBD2 (5 bases). This CDR3 has 15 amino acids. The ends were cut back, 0 bases at V and 0 bases at J, with 6 bases in the middle. Germline CDR1 reads MGHRA; CDR2 reads YSYEKL. Here the CDR3 reads CASSQDSGSYNEQFF. DNA of the CDR3: TGCGCCAGCAGCCAAGACAGCGGCTCCTACAATGAGCAGTTCTTC.

This clonotype was recorded a few times. CDR3: CASSLLAAGGNTGELFF. The CDR3 nucleotides are TGTGCCAGCAGTTTATTGGCAGCGGGGGGAAACACCGGGGAGCTGTTTTTT. The V call is TRBV28, the J call TRBJ2-2, with TRBD2 matching over 9 bases. Trimming took 1 base from V and 2 from J; bases not matched to a gene: 5. The CDR3 is 17 amino acids. Germline V gene data show CDR1 as MDHEN and CDR2 as SYDVKM. The variable domain in full, with the rest retrieved from reference TRBV28 and TRBJ2-2, is DVKVTQSSRYLVKRTGEKVFLECVQDMDHENMFWYRQDPGLGLRLIYFSYDVKMKEKGDIPEGYSVSREKKERFSLILESASTNQTSMYLCASSLLAAGGNTGELFFGEGSRLTVL.

For this clonotype: A much larger clonotype is one base distant, so this may be a read error. The CDR3 coding sequence is TGTGCCAGCAGTTACTTGGTCTCCAATGAGCAGTTCTTC. Protein: CASSYLVSNEQFF. The chain recombines TRBV6-6 with TRBJ2-1, with no clear D. The CDR3 is made up of 13 amino acids. CDR1 is MNHNY and CDR2 is SVGAGI in the germline V gene (reference sequence). The V end lost 1 base, the J end lost 6 bases, and 7 bases lay between the germline ends.

This rearrangement joins TRBV5-1 to TRBJ1-1; 9 nucleotides line up with TRBD1. The CDR3 loop spans 12 amino acids. The germline V gene has CDR1 SGHRS and CDR2 YFSETQ. V dropped 3 bases and J dropped 6; count of bases not matched to a gene: 0. In DNA, the CDR3 is TGCGCCAGCAGCTGGACAGGGGCTGAAGCTTTCTTT. Its translation is CASSWTGAEAFF.

This clonotype was detected only a few times. The chain is built from TRBV28 and TRBJ1-1; D gene uncertain. The CDR3 is 16 residues long. V lost 7 bases, J lost 1 base, and 19 bases lay in between. Germline values: CDR1 MDHEN, CDR2 SYDVKM. CDR3 bases: TGTGCCAGCACCCTACCGGCGGGAGGGTCGAACACTGAAGCTTTCTTT. It specifies CASTLPAGGSNTEAFF.

The J gene is TRBJ1-2, the V gene TRBV29-1; TRBD1 is a possible D gene (6 bases). Germline-derived CDR1 and CDR2 are SQVTM and ANQGSEA. The CDR3 contains 12 residues. V lost 3 bases, J lost 7 bases, and 12 bases lay in between. The CDR3 is CSVDQGSLGYTF. The CDR3 nucleotides read TGCAGCGTTGACCAGGGGTCTCTTGGCTACACCTTC.

The CDR3 DNA sequence: TGTGCCAGCAGAACCGGGACGGAGTTTAACTATGGCTACACCTTC. This encodes CASRTGTEFNYGYTF. This chain links TRBV28 with TRBJ1-2; D might be TRBD1 (5 bases). The CDR3 covers 15 residues. The V gene's germline CDR1 is MDHEN and CDR2 SYDVKM. With 6 bases removed from V and 1 base from J, the gap between germline ends came to 15 bases.

The rearrangement joins TRBV20-1 to TRBJ1-2; D unclear. The CDR3 consists of 12 residues. Germline V gene data show CDR1 as DFQATT and CDR2 as SNEGSKA (reference sequence). Trimming left V 1 base short and J 4 bases short, with 7 bases between. In nucleotides, the CDR3 is TGCAGTGCTAGAGGCCTTGTCTATGGCTACACCTTC. Translating gives CSARGLVYGYTF.

In its sample, this clonotype was seen many times. The genes are TRBV7-2 and TRBJ1-2; 7 nucleotides align to TRBD1. V gave up 7 bases and J gave up 4 bases; unmatched junction bases: 12. In germline, CDR1 is SGHTA, CDR2 FQGNSA. The CDR3 loop spans 15 amino acids. The DNA for the CDR3 is TGTGCCAGCACCTTCCTAGGGACAGACGGCTATGGCTACACCTTC. Its translation is CASTFLGTDGYGYTF.

In this sample, this clonotype turned up a few times. The genes are TRBV12-3 or TRBV12-4 and TRBJ2-1; tentatively, D is TRBD1 or TRBD2 (6 bases each). The CDR3 consists of 15 residues. The V end was cut by 3 bases, the J end by 4 bases, with 13 bases between. The CDR3 nucleotides read TGTGCCAGCAGTTTTCCCGGGGGCCCATACAATGAGCAGTTCTTC. Protein product: CASSFPGGPYNEQFF.

This clonotype was observed many times. The rearrangement links TRBV7-8 to TRBJ2-5; D possibly matches TRBD1 or TRBD2 (5 bases each). Trimming removed 1 base from V and 7 bases from J, with 16 bases in between. The CDR3 runs 15 residues. The germline CDR1 and CDR2 sequences are SGHVS and FQNEAQ. The CDR3 coding sequence is TGTGCCAGCAGCTTAGAGTTGGGACCCCTGTCGACCCAGTACTTC. Translating it yields CASSLELGPLSTQYF.

This clonotype came up many times. The gene calls are TRBV11-2 and TRBJ1-1; unclear D gene. The CDR3 consists of 14 residues. Trimming shortened V by 2 bases and J by 2 bases, and 9 bases separated the two germline ends. The germline gives CDR1 SGHAT, CDR2 FQNNGV. The CDR3 is CASSLYSGNTEAFF. The CDR3 region has the DNA TGTGCCAGCAGCTTATACTCGGGCAACACTGAAGCTTTCTTT. Complete variable domain (other parts from reference TRBV11-2 and TRBJ1-1): EAGVAQSPRYKIIEKRQSVAFWCNPISGHATLYWYQQILGQGPKLLIQFQNNGVVDDSQLPKDRFSAERLKGVDSTLKIQPAKLEDSAVYLCASSLYSGNTEAFFGQGTRLTVV.

V is TRBV12-3 or TRBV12-4 and J is TRBJ2-1, with D possibly TRBD2 on 6 matching bases. Trimming left V 3 bases short and J 0 bases short, with 15 bases between. The CDR3 has 17 amino acids. As DNA, the CDR3 is TGTGCCAGCAGTTTCCCGGGGGACCCCAGCTCCTACAATGAGCAGTTCTTC. Its translation: CASSFPGDPSSYNEQFF.

This clonotype was seen more than once but under ten times. This rearrangement joins TRBV7-2 to TRBJ1-1, with a possible D match to TRBD1 (5 bases). Looked up from germline, CDR1 is SGHTA and CDR2 is FQGNSA. The CDR3 sequence is 15 residues long. V gave up 5 bases and J gave up 4 bases, with 17 bases separating them. Here the CDR3 DNA reads TGTGCCAGCAGCCCCCCGTTGGTTGGGGCCACTGAAGCTTTCTTT. This encodes CASSPPLVGATEAFF.

This clonotype was counted many times. V and J are TRBV10-3 and TRBJ2-7, with 7 bases aligning to TRBD1. The germline CDR1 and CDR2 sequences are ENHRY and SYGVKD. The CDR3 sequence is 13 residues long. V was clipped by 9 bases and J by 3 bases; unmatched bases: 8. The CDR3 sequence: CAIQGVLVYEQYF. The CDR3 bases are TGTGCCATTCAGGGGGTCTTGGTCTACGAGCAGTACTTC.